This T cell receptor beta chain was found in a study of early T cells in non-severe SARS-CoV-2 infection. Study observations and caveats: Private and CD4 specificities were missed by VDJdb matching, which favored anti-spike CD8 responses.

The TCR library protocol was used to attach unique molecular identifiers. These identifiers were attached to individual cDNA molecules. TCRdb re-derived calls from the 5' RACE reads in MiXCR, one entry per CDR3 protein. The data hold around 80,000 distinct CDR3 sequences, with roughly 15% observed a single time. The trim removed 0 bases at V and 15 bases at J, leaving 12 bases unmatched. From germline, CDR1 is SGHKS and CDR2 YYEKEE (reference sequence). The CDR3 loop spans 14 amino acids. The table lists this clonotype with many counts. The antigen remains unidentified. The rearrangement links TRBV5-5 to TRBJ2-1, with TRBD1 matching 7 bases. The sequence came from an adult who was a healthcare worker with PCR-confirmed SARS-CoV-2 infection or an uninfected control (not recorded which). Material for sequencing was whole blood. The CDR3 coding sequence is TGTGCCAGCAGCTTGGACTGGTCGGCAAGGGGGCCGTTCTTC. It is translated as CASSLDWSARGPFF.